This T cell receptor (beta chain) was retrieved from a study of T cells in Graves' hyperthyroidism and ophthalmopathy. Many counts were recorded for this clonotype. The CDR3 spans 17 residues. Per the germline V gene, CDR1 is SGHTA and CDR2 is FQGNSA. Trimming at V came to 4 bases and at J to 1 base, leaving 11 bases not matched to a gene. TCR beta CDR3 sequences were amplified from RNA transcripts. The HTBI primer set drove a first-round RT-PCR of the TCR CDR3. One entry per CDR3 protein, called by TCRdb with MiXCR from the multiplex PCR reads. The table includes approximately 740,000 distinct CDR3 sequences, around 15% detected once. A patient was excluded if there was uncontrolled infection, other autoimmune disease, pregnancy or lactation.

The sample consisted of blood. The chain uses TRBV7-2 and TRBJ2-3; 7 bases map to TRBD1. The TCR sequence derives from a woman aged 18-29 years with Graves' hyperthyroidism. This chain's CDR3 is CASSSKRGLAGTDTQYF. The CDR3 DNA is TGTGCCAGCAGCTCAAAAAGGGGGCTAGCTGGCACAGATACGCAGTATTTT.